This TCR beta chain was retrieved from a study of immune cell composition in non-small cell lung cancer. Libraries were prepared by immunoSEQ multiplex PCR; TCRdb keeps only in-frame clonotypes and omits some of them. The sample carries some 2,200 clones, about two thirds recorded once. CDR3 length equals 13 residues. The germline V and J ends were trimmed by 10 bases and 5 bases, with 17 bases remaining between them. In germline, CDR1 is MNHEY, CDR2 SVGAGI. The genes are TRBV6-5 and TRBJ1-1, with D unclear. Sequencing was performed on lung tumor tissue. This TCR derives from a human donor with non-small cell lung cancer. The CDR3 DNA reads TGTGCCACGGGTAAGTCCCGAGGGACTGAAGCTTTCTTT. Translated, it gives CATGKSRGTEAFF.